This entry is about one T cell receptor (beta chain). Its specificity is not known. The naive gate required viable CD3+CD4+ or CD3+CD8+ cells with CCR7+CD45RA+CD45RO-CD95-CD27+CD28+ phenotype. Germline CDR1 and CDR2: MNHNS and SASEGT. V lost 2 bases, J lost 6 bases, and 13 bases lay in between. The CDR3 is 15 amino acids. This sample is part of a study of T cells after posttransplantation cyclophosphamide. Overall study results and limits: After PTCy, TRB diversity resembled that of CNI/methotrexate controls. Donor-recipient repertoire similarity was low at 1-2 months, rising over year one. Skin or GI-infiltrating T cells shared few TRB sequences with blood.

Sequenced by immunoSEQ multiplex PCR; TCRdb stores in-frame clones only, minus some. There are under 10,000 clones in the sample; roughly 98% occur only once, and 0.25% lies in the top ten. Source material: naive CD4+ T cells sorted from PBMCs. V gene TRBV6-1 combines with J gene TRBJ1-4, with a weak D call TRBD1 (6 bases). The origin of this receptor is a woman aged 60 to 75 in good health, CMV-negative, and a related stem cell transplant donor. The CDR3 DNA reads as TGTGCCAGCAGTGAATCAGGGGCTTTTTATGAAAAACTGTTTTTT. This sequence encodes CASSESGAFYEKLFF.